This TCR beta chain was captured by sequencing in a study of blood T cell repertoires in COVID-19. Generated by immunoSEQ multiplex PCR, the TCRdb table keeps only in-frame clones and is missing some. The table includes about 59,000 clones, 73% detected once. The CDR3 is 15 amino acids. Germline CDR1 and CDR2: SGHVS and FNYEAQ. V dropped 1 base and J dropped 4 bases, with 11 bases sitting between them. J is TRBJ1-5 and V is TRBV7-6; D remains unclear. The specimen was peripheral blood. This TCR was recovered from a woman aged 50 to 60 with active or convalescent COVID-19. Here the CDR3 reads CASSLESGPNQPQHF. CDR3 nucleotide sequence: TGTGCCAGCAGCTTAGAAAGCGGGCCGAATCAGCCCCAGCATTTT.